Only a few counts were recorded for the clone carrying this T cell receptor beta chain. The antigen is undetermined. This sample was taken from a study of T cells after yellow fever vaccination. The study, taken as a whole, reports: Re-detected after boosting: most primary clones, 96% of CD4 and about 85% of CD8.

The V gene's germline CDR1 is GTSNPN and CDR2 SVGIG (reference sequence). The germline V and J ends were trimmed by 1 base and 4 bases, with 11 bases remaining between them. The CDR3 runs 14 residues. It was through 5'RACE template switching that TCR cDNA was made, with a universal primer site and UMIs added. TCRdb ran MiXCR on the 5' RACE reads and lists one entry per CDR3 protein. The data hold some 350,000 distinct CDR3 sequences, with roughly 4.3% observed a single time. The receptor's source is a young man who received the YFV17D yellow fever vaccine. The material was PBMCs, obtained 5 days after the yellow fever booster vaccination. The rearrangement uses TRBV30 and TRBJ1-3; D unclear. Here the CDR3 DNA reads TGTGCCTGGAGTGGTTGGGCTACGGGAAACACCATATATTTT. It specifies CAWSGWATGNTIYF.